The 10 T cell receptor beta chains reported below all come from one sample, sequenced in a study of siplizumab effects on memory and regulatory T cells. Using immunoSEQ multiplex PCR, the repertoire was profiled, and TCRdb retains in-frame clones only, with some absent. Of more than 95,000 clones listed, roughly 94% were seen once; the top ten hold under 2%. Sequencing was carried out using non-Treg CD4+ T cells sorted from blood. All receptors derive from a human donor in good health.

V and J are TRBV6-5 and TRBJ1-2; tentative D call: TRBD1 (6 bases). V gave up 0 bases and J gave up 5 bases, with 10 bases separating them. This CDR3 has 14 amino acids. CDR1 and CDR2 (germline): MNHEY, SVGAGI. CDR3 sequence (DNA): TGTGCCAGCAGTTACTCAGGGGGGTTATATGGCTACACCTTC. Its translation is CASSYSGGLYGYTF.

The genes are TRBV5-4 and TRBJ2-5; 7 positions match TRBD1. CDR3 size: 14 residues. V lost 4 bases to trimming and J lost 1 base; unmatched junction nucleotides: 4. The germline gives CDR1 SGHNT, CDR2 YYREEE (reference sequence). The CDR3 protein is CASSLRDSQETQYF. DNA of the CDR3: TGTGCCAGCAGCCTTCGGGACAGCCAAGAGACCCAGTACTTC.

V and J are TRBV6-1 and TRBJ1-1; TRBD1 aligns across 8 bases. V lost 1 base and J lost 1; bases outside the gene matches: 14. The CDR3 is 19 residues long. The germline gives CDR1 MNHNS, CDR2 SASEGT. In DNA form, the CDR3 reads TGTGCCAGCAGTGAAGAATACCCTCGGACAGGGCTACCGAACACTGAAGCTTTCTTT. Residues: CASSEEYPRTGLPNTEAFF.

The V call is TRBV19, the J call TRBJ1-1, with 9 bases fitting TRBD1. The CDR3 loop spans 16 amino acids. Germline V gives CDR1 LNHDA, CDR2 SQIVND (reference sequence). V lost 3 bases to trimming and J lost 5 bases; unmatched junction nucleotides: 10. CDR3 residues: CASSIRGTGISTEAFF. CDR3 DNA: TGTGCCAGTAGTATTCGAGGGACAGGGATTTCTACTGAAGCTTTCTTT. Supplemented by reference TRBV19 and TRBJ1-1, the full variable domain reads DGGITQSPKYLFRKEGQNVTLSCEQNLNHDAMYWYRQDPGQGLRLIYYSQIVNDFQKGDIAEGYSVSREKKESFPLTVTSAQKNPTAFYLCASSIRGTGISTEAFFGQGTRLTVV.

This sequence joins TRBV5-4 and TRBJ2-7; 8 bases match TRBD2. CDR1 and CDR2 from the germline V gene are SGHNT and YYREEE (reference sequence). This CDR3 spans 14 amino acids. J lost 3 bases, V lost 4 bases, and 6 bases had no gene match. CDR3 amino acids: CASSPTGGDYEQYF. The CDR3 coding sequence is TGTGCCAGCAGCCCAACCGGGGGGGACTACGAGCAGTACTTC.

This chain uses TRBV29-1 with TRBJ2-2; no definite D call. V lost 6 bases, J lost 3 bases, and 14 bases lay in between. Germline CDR1 and CDR2: SQVTM and ANQGSEA. The CDR3 contains 14 residues. The CDR3 here is CSVLEIVDTGELFF. DNA for the CDR3: TGCAGCGTCCTTGAAATAGTTGACACCGGGGAGCTGTTTTTT.

About this clone: This sample includes further DNA sequences coding for the same CDR3. The CDR3 reads CASSVGQGGYEQYF. CDR3 coding DNA: TGCGCCAGCAGCGTCGGACAGGGGGGCTACGAGCAGTACTTC. The chain has TRBV5-1 and TRBJ2-7; 10 bases match TRBD1. The CDR3 length is 14 residues. J gave up 3 bases and V 4 bases, and 4 bases lay outside the gene matches. Germline V gene data show CDR1 as SGHRS and CDR2 as YFSETQ.

The chain uses TRBV11-2 and TRBJ1-5; D is undetermined. Germline lookup yields CDR1 SGHAT and CDR2 FQNNGV. This CDR3 comprises 16 residues. V was pared by 1 base and J by 6 bases, with 16 bases between. DNA for the CDR3: TGTGCCAGCAGCTTAGGAATCGTTGGGGAGGGTCAGCCCCAGCATTTT. This gives the protein CASSLGIVGEGQPQHF.

V and J are TRBV4-1 and TRBJ1-2; 9 nucleotides line up with TRBD1. Losses at the gene ends were 1 base for V and 5 bases for J; bases not matched to a gene: 11. Germline V gene sequence: CDR1 MGHRA, CDR2 YSYEKL. This CDR3 has 17 residues. The CDR3 protein is CASSQGWGTGLVYGYTF. The CDR3 nucleotides read TGCGCCAGCAGCCAAGGCTGGGGGACAGGGCTTGTATATGGCTACACCTTC.

The rearrangement uses TRBV7-9 and TRBJ2-7; 11 nucleotides agree with TRBD1. The V segment lost 5 bases and the J segment 5 bases; nucleotides outside the gene matches: 14. The CDR3 is made up of 17 amino acids. Germline lookup yields CDR1 SEHNR and CDR2 FQNEAQ (reference sequence). The CDR3 DNA follows: TGTGCCAGCAGCGTCCTTCTTCATGGACAGGGGGCCCACGAGCAGTACTTC. Protein product: CASSVLLHGQGAHEQYF.